A selection of T cell receptor beta chains follows, all from one sample in a study of T cells after posttransplantation cyclophosphamide. Data came from immunoSEQ multiplex PCR; TCRdb stores just in-frame clones and leaves some out. Of some 47,000 clones listed, about 86% are singletons. The material sequenced was PBMCs. The origin of the receptors is a man aged 25 to 45 with a blood cancer, CMV-positive, and with a related stem cell donor. Each CDR3 is given with its conserved first and last residue. D genes are given only for firm matches. Clone size appears in some rows only: once, few, many, or a class for an expanded clone.

TGTGCCAGTAGGATGACAGGGTCTGGAAACACCATATATTTT	CASRMTGSGNTIYF	TRBV19	.	TRBJ1-3	TRBD1
TGTGCCAGCAGCTTAACTAGCGGGAGTGTGGGCTCCTACAATGAGCAGTTCTTC	CASSLTSGSVGSYNEQFF	TRBV7-3	.	TRBJ2-1	TRBD2
TGTGCCAGCAGCTTGGCTCCTGCGGGAAGAAGGTGGGAGCAGTACTTC	CASSLAPAGRRWEQYF	TRBV5-4	once	TRBJ2-7	.
TGTGCCAGCAGCTTAGACCGTTACCCCCCTCAACTAGTTACGAATGAGCAGTTCTTC	CASSLDRYPPQLVTNEQFF	TRBV11-3	once	TRBJ2-1	.
TGTGCCAGCGGGCGGTGGAACGGGGAACAAGAGACCCAGTACTTC	CASGRWNGEQETQYF	TRBV7-2	.	TRBJ2-5	.
TGTGCCAGCAGCCAAAGGCAGCGACGAACTAGCACAGATACGCAGTATTTT	CASSQRQRRTSTDTQYF	TRBV4-2	once	TRBJ2-3	.
TGTGCCAGCAGCTTAGGGGCGGATTCCTACAATGAGCAGTTCTTC	CASSLGADSYNEQFF	TRBV5-5	few	TRBJ2-1	.
TGTGCCTGGAGTATGAGAAGCAATCAGCCCCAGCATTTT	CAWSMRSNQPQHF	TRBV30	.	TRBJ1-5	.
TGTGCCAGCAGCCCTAACCAGGGAACTGAAGCTTTCTTT	CASSPNQGTEAFF	TRBV16	once	TRBJ1-1	.
TGTGCCAGCTCACCGGGGCGGAGGGTCGATGAGCAGTTCTTC	CASSPGRRVDEQFF	TRBV18	.	TRBJ2-1	.
TGTGCCAGAAGCTTGGGACAAAACCACGACGAGCAGTACTTC	CARSLGQNHDEQYF	TRBV7-5	.	TRBJ2-7	.
TGTGCCAGCAGTGAATTCGGCCAGGAGGAGACTGAAGCTTTCTTT	CASSEFGQEETEAFF	TRBV25-1	.	TRBJ1-1	.
TGTGCCTCCCAGGACAATAGCAATCAGCCCCAGCATTTT	CASQDNSNQPQHF	TRBV30	.	TRBJ1-5	.
TGTGCCACCAGCAGAGACCGGGGGGTCTCTGGGGCCAACGTCCTGACTTTC	CATSRDRGVSGANVLTF	TRBV15	.	TRBJ2-6	TRBD2
TGCAGCGTTGAAAAGGACAACCCAGGAAGAGATACGCAGTATTTT	CSVEKDNPGRDTQYF	TRBV29-1	few	TRBJ2-3	.
TGCAGCGTAGACTCCTCGGGACAGACACAGGGGGGCTACACCTTC	CSVDSSGQTQGGYTF	TRBV29-1	once	TRBJ1-2	TRBD1
TGTGCCAGCTCACGGGGAGACCAAGAGACCCAGTACTTC	CASSRGDQETQYF	TRBV18	.	TRBJ2-5	.
TGTGCCAGCAGCGCGGACAGGGGTTTCAACGAGCAGTACTTC	CASSADRGFNEQYF	TRBV5-8	.	TRBJ2-7	TRBD1
TGTGCCAGCAGCTTTCGACTAGCGGGAGGGACATACAATGAGCAGTTCTTC	CASSFRLAGGTYNEQFF	TRBV7-9	.	TRBJ2-1	TRBD2
TGTGCCAGCAGCAAAGCCCCTATAAGACCACCGGGAACTAATGAAAAACTGTTTTTT	CASSKAPIRPPGTNEKLFF	TRBV21-1	.	TRBJ1-4	.
TGTGCCAGCAGCCAGGGCTCGAACACTGAAGCTTTCTTT	CASSQGSNTEAFF	TRBV14	.	TRBJ1-1	.
TGTGCCAGTAGTCCACGACAGGGGGCGCAGCGAGGAAATGAAAAACTGTTTTTT	CASSPRQGAQRGNEKLFF	TRBV19	few	TRBJ1-4	TRBD1
TGTGCCAGCAGTGAACCAGGGTACACTGAAGCTTTCTTT	CASSEPGYTEAFF	TRBV6-1	.	TRBJ1-1	.
TGTGCCAGCAGCGTAGCGGGAGGCTACCAAGAGACCCAGTACTTC	CASSVAGGYQETQYF	TRBV9	once	TRBJ2-5	TRBD2
TGTGCCAGCAGCTTAGGAGACAGGGGCCGGAATTCACCCCTCCACTTT	CASSLGDRGRNSPLHF	TRBV7-3	.	TRBJ1-6	TRBD1
TGTGCCAGCAGCTTAGTGGGTCAGGAGAACACTGAAGCTTTCTTT	CASSLVGQENTEAFF	TRBV7-8	.	TRBJ1-1	.
TGTGCCTGGAGTCTAAACGACAGCGATCAGCCCCAGCATTTT	CAWSLNDSDQPQHF	TRBV30	once	TRBJ1-5	.
TGTGCCAGCAGTTTACCCTCTGGAGGGAGGCAAAATGAGCAGTTCTTC	CASSLPSGGRQNEQFF	TRBV28	.	TRBJ2-1	.
TGTGCCTGGAGTCCATGGACAGGGATCACCGGGGAGCTGTTTTTT	CAWSPWTGITGELFF	TRBV30	.	TRBJ2-2	TRBD1
TGTGCCAGCAGCCCCCGGACTAGCGCTTACAATGAGCAGTTCTTC	CASSPRTSAYNEQFF	TRBV7-3	.	TRBJ2-1	TRBD2
TGCGCCAGCAGCCCCAAAGCAAGTTCAGGGAAGGTGGGCACTGAAGCTTTCTTT	CASSPKASSGKVGTEAFF	TRBV5-1	.	TRBJ1-1	.
TGTGCCTGGAGCCCCCCTCCCCGACTAGCGAAAACCTACGAGCAGTACTTC	CAWSPPPRLAKTYEQYF	TRBV30	.	TRBJ2-7	TRBD2
TGTGCCAGCAGCTTCGAGGGATTGTTCCCTGAAGCTTTCTTT	CASSFEGLFPEAFF	TRBV11-3	.	TRBJ1-1	.
TGTGCCAGCAGTTCGCTTGGGACAGCTACTTATGGCTACACCTTC	CASSSLGTATYGYTF	TRBV27	.	TRBJ1-2	TRBD1
TGTGCCAGCAGCTTAGGCGGGACTAGGTCAAGCAATGAGCAGTTCTTC	CASSLGGTRSSNEQFF	TRBV7-9	.	TRBJ2-1	TRBD2
TGTGCCAGCAGTTTAATGGGACTAGCGGGAAAGAGTTCCTACAATGAGCAGTTCTTC	CASSLMGLAGKSSYNEQFF	TRBV28	.	TRBJ2-1	TRBD2
TGCGCCAGCAGCCGTACTACAGGGTCCGGTCAGCCCCAGCATTTT	CASSRTTGSGQPQHF	TRBV4-1	.	TRBJ1-5	.